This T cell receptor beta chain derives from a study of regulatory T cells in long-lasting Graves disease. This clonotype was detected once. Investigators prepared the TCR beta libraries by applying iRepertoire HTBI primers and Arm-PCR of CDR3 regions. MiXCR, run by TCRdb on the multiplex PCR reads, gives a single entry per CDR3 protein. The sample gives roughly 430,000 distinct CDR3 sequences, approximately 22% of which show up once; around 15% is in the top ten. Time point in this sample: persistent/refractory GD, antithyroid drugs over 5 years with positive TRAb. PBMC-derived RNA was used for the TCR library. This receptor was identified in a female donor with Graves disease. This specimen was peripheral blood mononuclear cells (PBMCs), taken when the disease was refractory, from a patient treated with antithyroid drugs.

The CDR3 sequence is CANTMGGGGQETQYF. The DNA for the CDR3 is TGTGCCAACACCATGGGGGGGGGGGGGCAAGAGACCCAGTACTTC. V usage is TRBV28 and J usage is TRBJ2-5, with 7 bases that match TRBD2. CDR1 and CDR2 (germline): MDHEN, SYDVKM. V shed 10 bases and J 2 bases; nucleotides not matched to a gene: 13. CDR3 size: 15 residues. Full variable domain (outside the CDR3, taken from reference TRBV28 and TRBJ2-5): DVKVTQSSRYLVKRTGEKVFLECVQDMDHENMFWYRQDPGLGLRLIYFSYDVKMKEKGDIPEGYSVSREKKERFSLILESASTNQTSMYLCANTMGGGGQETQYFGPGTRLLVL.